These 21 T cell receptor beta chains originate from one sample sequenced in a study of T cell repertoires in cytomegalovirus infection. TCRdb reprocessed the reads via MiXCR and lists one record per CDR3 protein. The table includes 490,000 or so distinct CDR3 sequences, about 10% detected once. The sequenced sample consisted of PBMCs. The origin of the receptors is a human donor in good health (CMV status not recorded). Some clones in this sample may be carry-over from other donors' samples.

This clonotype came up many times. This chain connects TRBV2 to TRBJ1-3; D is perhaps TRBD1 (5 bases). Trimming removed 7 bases at V and 0 bases at J, with 13 bases between. CDR1 and CDR2 from the germline V gene are SNHLY and FYNNEI. The CDR3 is 15 amino acids. CDR3 region: CASTFQGTSGNTIYF. The CDR3 DNA reads as TGTGCCAGCACATTCCAGGGAACCTCTGGAAACACCATATATTTT. The full variable domain, with the rest looked up from reference TRBV2 and TRBJ1-3, is EPEVTQTPSHQVTQMGQEVILRCVPISNHLYFYWYRQILGQKVEFLVSFYNNEISEKSEIFDDQFSVERPDGSNFTLKIRSTKLEDSAMYFCASTFQGTSGNTIYFGEGSWLTVV.

In its sample, this clonotype was seen many times. The J gene is TRBJ2-3, the V gene TRBV11-2; 7 bases are shared with TRBD2. The CDR3 extends over 14 amino acids. Germline CDR1 is SGHAT and CDR2 is FQNNGV. V trimming: 5 bases; J trimming: 1 base; junction bases outside the gene matches: 3. CDR3 in amino acids: CASSQRDGTDTQYF. As DNA, the CDR3 is TGTGCCAGCAGCCAGCGGGACGGCACAGATACGCAGTATTTT.

There are many counts of this clonotype. V gene TRBV5-4 combines with J gene TRBJ1-1, with TRBD1 identical over 8 bases. The CDR3 is made up of 14 amino acids. CDR1 and CDR2 from the germline V gene are SGHNT and YYREEE (reference sequence). V was pared by 9 bases and J by 1 base, with 8 bases of the junction left unmatched. The CDR3 protein is CATNPTGGNTEAFF. CDR3 DNA sequence: TGTGCCACCAACCCCACAGGGGGGAACACTGAAGCTTTCTTT.

The V call is TRBV12-5, the J call TRBJ2-7; the D call may be TRBD1 or TRBD2 (5 bases each). The CDR3 loop spans 13 amino acids. Germline assignment: CDR1 LGHNT and CDR2 FRNRAP. With 1 base removed from V and 7 bases from J, the gap between germline ends came to 11 bases. In nucleotides, the CDR3 is TGTGCTAGTGGTTTGGGGCAGGGAGTTGAGCAGTACTTC. Its translation is CASGLGQGVEQYF. The entire variable domain, with the rest obtained from reference TRBV12-5 and TRBJ2-7, is as follows: DARVTQTPRHKVTEMGQEVTMRCQPILGHNTVFWYRQTMMQGLELLAYFRNRAPLDDSGMPKDRFSAEMPDATLATLKIQPSEPRDSAVYFCASGLGQGVEQYFGPGTRLTVT.

This clonotype was observed many times. CDR3 nucleotide sequence: TGTGCCAGCAAGGATAGCGGGGCCCTCGGCACAGATACGCAGTATTTT. Translated: CASKDSGALGTDTQYF. The chain links TRBV6-1 to TRBJ2-3; the match to TRBD2 covers 8 bases. Germline V gives CDR1 MNHNS, CDR2 SASEGT. The CDR3 length is 16 residues. The ends lost 7 bases at V and 1 base at J; junction bases unmatched: 10.

There are a few counts of this clonotype. The rearrangement links TRBV20-1 to TRBJ2-7; 12 bases match TRBD2. Germline V gene lookup returns CDR1 DFQATT and CDR2 SNEGSKA (reference sequence). The CDR3 spans 15 residues. V was pared by 0 bases and J by 4 bases, with 4 bases of the junction left unmatched. Written as DNA, the CDR3 is TGCAGTGCTAGAGAGGGGACTAGCGGGTATTACGAGCAGTACTTC. It translates to CSAREGTSGYYEQYF.

This clonotype was observed many times. The chain has TRBV29-1 and TRBJ2-1; D is ambiguous. Germline values: CDR1 SQVTM, CDR2 ANQGSEA. V was cut by 7 bases and J by 7 bases, with 14 bases left in between. The CDR3 covers 12 residues. CDR3 in amino acids: CSAREVGNEQFF. In DNA form, the CDR3 reads TGCAGCGCCCGTGAAGTTGGTAATGAGCAGTTCTTC.

The chain carries TRBV5-1 and TRBJ2-5; a weak D match, TRBD1 (7 bases). Trimming cost V 3 bases and J 2 bases, with 17 bases left between them. Germline V lookup: CDR1 SGHRS, CDR2 YFSETQ. The CDR3 has 16 residues. The CDR3 bases are TGCGCCAGCAGCTCCGCGCCAGCAGGGGGGCAAGAGACCCAGTACTTC. Its translation: CASSSAPAGGQETQYF.

This clonotype showed up many times. The genes are TRBV7-2 and TRBJ1-2; TRBD1 might be the D (6 bases). Germline lookup yields CDR1 SGHTA and CDR2 FQGNSA. The CDR3 consists of 15 residues. V was cut by 1 base and J by 8 bases, with 17 bases left in between. The CDR3 here is CASSLEGGRVVGYTF. The DNA for the CDR3 is TGTGCCAGCAGCTTAGAGGGGGGCCGAGTCGTGGGCTACACCTTC.

This clonotype was observed many times. The rearrangement uses TRBV11-2 and TRBJ1-4; a weak D match, TRBD1 (5 bases). Trimming left V 1 base short and J 1 base short, with 7 bases between. In germline, CDR1 is SGHAT, CDR2 FQNNGV. The CDR3 spans 15 residues. In DNA, the CDR3 is TGTGCCAGCAGCTTAGGAAGGGGAACTAATGAAAAACTGTTTTTT. Encoded protein: CASSLGRGTNEKLFF.

This clonotype was counted at least ten times. The J gene is TRBJ2-1, the V gene TRBV10-3; 11 nucleotides match TRBD2. CDR1 ENHRY and CDR2 SYGVKD come from the germline V gene. The length of the CDR3 is 17 residues. V was pared by 3 bases and J by 4 bases, with 8 bases of the junction left unmatched. CDR3: CAISDPSLAGGYNEQFF. The CDR3 DNA is TGTGCCATCAGTGATCCGTCCCTAGCGGGGGGTTACAATGAGCAGTTCTTC.

This clonotype was counted ten times or more. This chain uses TRBV4-2 with TRBJ2-7, with TRBD2 matching over 7 bases. Trimming at V came to 5 bases and at J to 5 bases, leaving 12 bases not matched to a gene. Germline CDR1 is LGHNA and CDR2 is YNFKEQ. This CDR3 contains 15 residues. In DNA form, the CDR3 reads TGTGCCAGCAGCGCCCCTACTAGCGAGGGAAACGAGCAGTACTTC. It encodes CASSAPTSEGNEQYF.

This clonotype was counted many times. The rearrangement links TRBV15 to TRBJ1-4; tentative D call: TRBD1 (5 bases). The CDR3 spans 15 residues. The V gene's germline CDR1 is LNHNV and CDR2 YYDKDF (reference sequence). V was cut by 1 base and J by 8 bases, with 14 bases left in between. CDR3 nucleotides: TGTGCCACCAGCAGAGGGCAGGGACGGAACGAAAAACTGTTTTTT. This encodes CATSRGQGRNEKLFF.

The chain has TRBV5-4 and TRBJ2-2, with D uncertain. The length of the CDR3 is 13 residues. The germline gives CDR1 SGHNT, CDR2 YYREEE (reference sequence). Trimming stripped 4 bases from V and 6 bases from J, with 10 bases between. CDR3 loop: CASSLTPSGELFF. CDR3 nucleotide sequence: TGTGCCAGCAGCCTAACCCCCTCCGGGGAGCTGTTTTTT. Full variable domain (rest looked up from reference TRBV5-4 and TRBJ2-2): ETGVTQSPTHLIKTRGQQVTLRCSSQSGHNTVSWYQQALGQGPQFIFQYYREEENGRGNFPPRFSGLQFPNYSSELNVNALELDDSALYLCASSLTPSGELFFGEGSRLTVL.

The V and J genes are TRBV30 and TRBJ2-1; TRBD2 matches 11 bases. The CDR3 length is 14 residues. Germline trimming cut 4 bases from V and 8 bases from J; bases unmatched to any gene: 7. Germline loops: CDR1 GTSNPN, CDR2 SVGIG (reference sequence). CDR3 nucleotide sequence: TGTGCCTGGAATAGCGGGAGGGCCGCGTATGAGCAGTTCTTC. This gives the protein CAWNSGRAAYEQFF.

This clonotype was observed a handful of times. This chain links TRBV29-1 with TRBJ2-7, with 7 nucleotides matching TRBD2. From germline, CDR1 is SQVTM and CDR2 ANQGSEA. V trimming: 5 bases; J trimming: 3 bases; junction bases outside the gene matches: 16. The CDR3 extends over 16 amino acids. CDR3 sequence reads: CSVTDTRLAWNYEQYF. CDR3 nucleotides: TGCAGCGTTACAGACACAAGACTAGCCTGGAACTACGAGCAGTACTTC.

J is TRBJ1-4 and V is TRBV6-1, with D unclear. The CDR3 contains 16 residues. CDR1 and CDR2 from the germline V gene are MNHNS and SASEGT. V lost 3 bases and J 0 bases, leaving 11 bases between the germline ends. Here the CDR3 reads CASSDEEGATNEKLFF. CDR3 nucleotide sequence: TGTGCCAGCAGTGATGAGGAGGGCGCAACTAATGAAAAACTGTTTTTT.

The table lists this clonotype with a few counts. The chain links TRBV6-5 to TRBJ2-7; 9 bases map to TRBD2. The length of the CDR3 is 15 residues. Germline values: CDR1 MNHEY, CDR2 SVGAGI. V lost 0 bases to trimming and J lost 3 bases; unmatched junction nucleotides: 3. CDR3: CASSYSSGSFYEQYF. CDR3 nucleotides: TGTGCCAGCAGTTACTCTAGCGGGAGCTTCTACGAGCAGTACTTC.

Ten or more counts support this clonotype. V is TRBV11-2 and J is TRBJ2-3; 7 bases match TRBD2. The CDR3 loop spans 15 amino acids. With V trimmed by 3 bases and J by 2 bases, 5 bases remained unmatched. Germline V gene data show CDR1 as SGHAT and CDR2 as FQNNGV. The CDR3 here is CASSLGLADTDTQYF. The CDR3 DNA reads as TGTGCCAGCAGCTTGGGGCTAGCGGACACAGATACGCAGTATTTT. The variable domain in full, with the rest retrieved from reference TRBV11-2 and TRBJ2-3, is EAGVAQSPRYKIIEKRQSVAFWCNPISGHATLYWYQQILGQGPKLLIQFQNNGVVDDSQLPKDRFSAERLKGVDSTLKIQPAKLEDSAVYLCASSLGLADTDTQYFGPGTRLTVL.

This clonotype was counted at least ten times. The chain joins TRBV28 to TRBJ2-3; no clear D. Germline loops: CDR1 MDHEN, CDR2 SYDVKM. The CDR3 is 12 amino acids. Trimming took off 5 bases at V and 5 bases at J, with 8 bases between the two ends. CDR3 in amino acids: CASSPYVDTQYF. The DNA of the CDR3 is TGTGCCAGCAGTCCTTATGTAGATACGCAGTATTTT.

With respect to this clonotype: This is likely a read error, given that the CDR3 carries no conserved phenylalanine or tryptophan at its end. The rearrangement uses TRBV11-2 and TRBJ2-7; 9 bases match TRBD1. The CDR3 loop spans 17 amino acids. Looked up from germline, CDR1 is SGHAT and CDR2 is FQNNGV. Losses at the gene ends were 3 bases for V and 2 bases for J; bases not matched to a gene: 11. CDR3 loop: CASSFEQGASWAYEQYL. The CDR3 coding sequence is TGTGCCAGCAGCTTCGAACAGGGGGCAAGCTGGGCCTACGAGCAGTACTTA.